These 30 T cell receptor beta chains were sequenced from one sample in a study of Graves' ophthalmopathy and Graves' hyperthyroidism (dated by TCRdb to the late 2010s). Sequencing relied on an Illumina HiSeq 2000. For repertoire sequencing, the TCR beta CDR3 regions were amplified from RNA transcripts. HTBI primers and the Qiagen OneStep RT-PCR kit were used in a first-round RT-PCR, which was followed by a second-round multiplex PCR, size selection and purification. The public reads were run again by TCRdb, first through fastp at Q25 and then through MiXCR, and only productive beta chains were kept. For every CDR3 protein sequence, its rows merge into one entry that carries the most common genes and DNA. This sample lists roughly 600,000 distinct CDR3 sequences; roughly 39% were detected once. Less than 4.5% of the sample is held by the ten biggest clonotypes. The sequencing sample was made of peripheral blood or thyroid tissue (not recorded which). The receptors were sampled from an adult man with Graves' hyperthyroidism.

This clonotype was observed at least ten times. The chain couples TRBV6-5 to TRBJ2-2; D uncertain. This CDR3 contains 15 residues. Per the germline V gene, CDR1 is MNHEY and CDR2 is SVGAGI. Trimming removed 5 bases from V and 0 bases from J, with 10 bases in between. The CDR3 DNA is TGTGCCAGCAGTACTGGGCTGCCGAACACCGGGGAGCTGTTTTTT. Its protein product is CASSTGLPNTGELFF.

In this sample, this clonotype turned up a few times. The DNA for the CDR3 is TGTGCCAGCAGCCCAAGTTCAGGGGTTGGTGAAAAACTGTTTTTT. As protein: CASSPSSGVGEKLFF. The rearrangement uses TRBV14 and TRBJ1-4; the D gene is possibly TRBD1 (6 bases). This CDR3 has 15 residues. The V gene's germline CDR1 is SGHDN and CDR2 FVKESK. V was clipped by 4 bases and J by 7 bases, with 16 bases between them.

About this clonotype itself: Germline and junction disagree at one end, which may indicate a read error. This sequence joins TRBV7-2 and TRBJ2-2; 11 bases are shared with TRBD1. In germline, CDR1 is SGHTA, CDR2 FQGNSA. The CDR3 sequence is 18 residues long. This CDR3 is CASSLQGQGGMNTGELFF. In nucleotides, the CDR3 is TGCGCCAGCAGCTTGCAGGGACAGGGGGGAATGAACACCGGGGAGCTGTTTTTT.

This clonotype was counted at least ten times. The chain employs TRBV13 and TRBJ2-7; 7 bases agree with TRBD1. There are 15 residues in the CDR3. The germline CDR1 and CDR2 sequences are PRHDT and FYEKMQ (reference sequence). V lost 5 bases, J lost 2 bases, and 9 bases stayed unmatched. The CDR3 DNA follows: TGTGCCAGCAGCAGACAGAACAGGGGCGCCTACGAGCAGTACTTC. Amino acids: CASSRQNRGAYEQYF.

V usage is TRBV9 and J usage is TRBJ1-6, with D perhaps matching TRBD1 (5 bases). The V gene's germline CDR1 is SGDLS and CDR2 YYNGEE. CDR3 length: 19 residues. Trimming took off 3 bases at V and 1 base at J, with 20 bases between the two ends. The CDR3 region is CASSEEWDPGSSYNSPLHF. DNA for the CDR3: TGTGCCAGCAGCGAGGAATGGGACCCCGGAAGTTCCTATAATTCACCCCTCCACTTT.

As concerns this clonotype: Being one base from a much bigger clone, this may be a read error. V and J are TRBV2 and TRBJ1-2; D uncertain. The CDR3 covers 15 residues. Germline CDR1 and CDR2: SNHLY and FYNNEI. Trimming left V 5 bases short and J 1 base short, with 14 bases between. The CDR3, as DNA: TGTGCCAGCAGTTCATCAGCGGACGGTAACTATGGCTACACCTTC. It codes for CASSSSADGNYGYTF.

V gene TRBV12-3 or TRBV12-4 combines with J gene TRBJ2-2; D not certain. CDR3 length: 13 residues. The V end was cut by 6 bases, the J end by 7 bases, with 12 bases between. The CDR3 spells CASSFPRVGELFF. CDR3 bases: TGTGCCAGCAGCTTCCCCCGAGTCGGGGAGCTGTTTTTT.

This chain connects TRBV2 to TRBJ2-2; D is uncertain. From germline, CDR1 is SNHLY and CDR2 FYNNEI. V shed 7 bases and J shed 8 bases, with 11 bases lying between them. The CDR3 spans 12 residues. In DNA form, the CDR3 reads TGTGCCAGCACTTCCGGGTTAGGGGAGCTGTTTTTT. It codes for CASTSGLGELFF.

This chain joins TRBV7-2 and TRBJ1-4, with TRBD1 matching over 7 bases. The CDR3 is 15 residues long. Per the germline V gene, CDR1 is SGHTA and CDR2 is FQGNSA. The V segment lost 1 base and the J segment 7 bases; nucleotides outside the gene matches: 6. The CDR3 nucleotides are TGTGCCAGCAGCTTAGTAGCAGGGGGGACTGAAAAACTGTTTTTT. Its translation: CASSLVAGGTEKLFF.

At least ten counts were recorded for this clonotype. The chain employs TRBV10-3 and TRBJ2-5; TRBD2 matches 13 bases. Trimming at V came to 8 bases and at J to 1 base, leaving 13 bases not matched to a gene. Germline-derived CDR1 and CDR2 are ENHRY and SYGVKD. This CDR3 is 18 amino acids long. The CDR3 spells CAIVTGTSGKKAQETQYF. The CDR3 DNA follows: TGTGCCATCGTTACCGGGACTAGCGGGAAGAAAGCCCAAGAGACCCAGTACTTC.

This clonotype was seen a handful of times. This chain joins TRBV6-5 and TRBJ2-2; the D gene is possibly TRBD2 (6 bases). This CDR3 spans 17 amino acids. Between the trimmed V and J ends, which lost 5 bases and 3 bases, there was a span of 19 bases. Germline-derived CDR1 and CDR2 are MNHEY and SVGAGI. The CDR3 is CASSEAGPGAYTGELFF. CDR3 bases: TGTGCCAGCAGTGAAGCGGGTCCGGGCGCTTACACCGGGGAGCTGTTTTTT.

Of note for this clonotype: Just one base apart from a much larger clone, this may be a read error. The CDR3, as DNA: TGTGCCAGCAGCGTAGGAGCGGGAGTAGACTCCTACGAGCAGTACTTC. As protein: CASSVGAGVDSYEQYF. V gene TRBV9 combines with J gene TRBJ2-7, with 8 bases fitting TRBD2. The V gene's germline CDR1 is SGDLS and CDR2 YYNGEE. This CDR3 contains 16 residues. The V gene end was trimmed by 0 bases and the J gene end by 0 bases; junction bases not matched to a gene: 5.

The table lists this clonotype with a few counts. The chain carries TRBV10-2 and TRBJ2-7; 8 bases fit TRBD2. Per the germline V gene, CDR1 is WSHSY and CDR2 is SAAADI. This CDR3 has 18 residues. V trimming: 0 bases; J trimming: 0 bases; junction bases outside the gene matches: 10. The CDR3 region is CASSESTGGPGSSYEQYF. CDR3 nucleotide sequence: TGCGCCAGCAGTGAGTCGACGGGGGGGCCAGGTAGCTCCTACGAGCAGTACTTC.

This clonotype was recorded many times. DNA for the CDR3: TGCAGTGCTAGAGCCCAGGACCCCGCTAATGAAAAACTGTTTTTT. This encodes CSARAQDPANEKLFF. The genes are TRBV20-1 and TRBJ1-4, with no clear D. The germline V gene has CDR1 DFQATT and CDR2 SNEGSKA (reference sequence). This CDR3 is built from 15 residues. Trimming pared 1 base from V and 3 bases from J, leaving 12 bases between.

This clonotype has a count of ten or more. The chain uses TRBV24-1 and TRBJ1-5; the D is unclear. Trimming stripped 2 bases from V and 5 bases from J, with 3 bases between. Germline V lookup: CDR1 KGHDR, CDR2 SFDVKD. The CDR3 extends over 12 amino acids. The DNA for the CDR3 is TGTGCCACCAGTGATTCCGATCAGCCCCAGCATTTT. As protein: CATSDSDQPQHF.

This clonotype was seen at least ten times. The DNA for the CDR3 is TGCGCCAGCAGCTCTGACCCCGCCTCGTTGGAGACCCAGTACTTC. Amino acids: CASSSDPASLETQYF. The rearrangement links TRBV5-1 to TRBJ2-5, with D unresolved. The CDR3 is 15 amino acids. V lost 3 bases and J 5 bases, leaving 17 bases between the germline ends. The germline V gene has CDR1 SGHRS and CDR2 YFSETQ. Variable domain in full (rest from reference TRBV5-1 and TRBJ2-5): KAGVTQTPRYLIKTRGQQVTLSCSPISGHRSVSWYQQTPGQGLQFLFEYFSETQRNKGNFPGRFSGRQFSNSRSEMNVSTLELGDSALYLCASSSDPASLETQYFGPGTRLLVL.

This clonotype showed up just a few times. The V and J genes are TRBV28 and TRBJ1-1; D call uncertain. Trimming removed 10 bases at V and 0 bases at J, with 15 bases between. Germline V gene lookup returns CDR1 MDHEN and CDR2 SYDVKM. The length of the CDR3 is 14 residues. CDR3 residues: CATLQDSMNTEAFF. The CDR3, as DNA: TGTGCCACCCTTCAAGATTCTATGAACACTGAAGCTTTCTTT.

This chain connects TRBV15 to TRBJ1-1; D is unresolved. The CDR3 runs 16 residues. Germline CDR1 and CDR2: LNHNV and YYDKDF (reference sequence). Trimming cost V 0 bases and J 3 bases, with 14 bases left between them. CDR3 sequence reads: CATSRDPGTTYTEAFF. In DNA form, the CDR3 reads TGTGCCACCAGCAGAGATCCGGGAACGACTTACACTGAAGCTTTCTTT. Together with reference TRBV15 and TRBJ1-1, the CDR3 gives the full variable domain: DAMVIQNPRYQVTQFGKPVTLSCSQTLNHNVMYWYQQKSSQAPKLLFHYYDKDFNNEADTPDNFQSRRPNTSFCFLDIRSPGLGDTAMYLCATSRDPGTTYTEAFFGQGTRLTVV.

The DNA of the CDR3 is TGTGCCAGCAGAGATCTAGCCCGTGTCTCCTACGAGCAGTACTTC. Its translation is CASRDLARVSYEQYF. This sequence joins TRBV6-6 and TRBJ2-7, with D possibly matching TRBD2 (5 bases). The CDR3 covers 15 residues. The germline V and J ends were trimmed by 6 bases and 0 bases, with 15 bases remaining between them. CDR1 MNHNY and CDR2 SVGAGI come from the germline V gene (reference sequence).

The V call is TRBV6-1, the J call TRBJ2-7; D uncertain. CDR3 size: 15 residues. V was cut by 4 bases and J by 2 bases, with 15 bases left in between. CDR1 is MNHNS, CDR2 SASEGT, per germline. CDR3 in DNA: TGTGCCAGCAGTGTTGTGAGACCAGACCCCTACGAGCAGTACTTC. Residues: CASSVVRPDPYEQYF.

V usage is TRBV28 and J usage is TRBJ1-2, with 8 bases matching TRBD1. This CDR3 spans 15 amino acids. Per the germline V gene, CDR1 is MDHEN and CDR2 is SYDVKM. V shed 5 bases, J shed 3 bases, and the junction held 8 bases outside the gene matches. CDR3 bases: TGTGCCAGCAGTCCTTTGCAGGGGGCGGACTATGGCTACACCTTC. The encoded protein is CASSPLQGADYGYTF.

In this sample, this clonotype turned up many times. V and J are TRBV7-2 and TRBJ1-1, with D possibly TRBD1 on 5 matching bases. Germline assignment: CDR1 SGHTA and CDR2 FQGNSA. This CDR3 comprises 14 residues. Trimming pared 5 bases from V and 1 base from J, leaving 11 bases between. Here the CDR3 DNA reads TGTGCCAGCAGCACAGGACGGGGGAACACTGAAGCTTTCTTT. Translated: CASSTGRGNTEAFF. Full variable domain (rest looked up from reference TRBV7-2 and TRBJ1-1): GAGVSQSPSNKVTEKGKDVELRCDPISGHTALYWYRQSLGQGLEFLIYFQGNSAPDKSGLPSDRFSAERTGGSVSTLTIQRTQQEDSAVYLCASSTGRGNTEAFFGQGTRLTVV.

V usage is TRBV5-4 and J usage is TRBJ1-5; 7 nucleotides align to TRBD1. Germline-derived CDR1 and CDR2 are SGHNT and YYREEE (reference sequence). This CDR3 spans 13 amino acids. The trim removed 3 bases at V and 7 bases at J, leaving 4 bases unmatched. CDR3 amino acids: CASSYTGVQPQHF. The CDR3 DNA reads as TGTGCCAGCAGCTATACAGGGGTCCAGCCCCAGCATTTT.

A few counts support this clonotype. The rearrangement links TRBV12-3 or TRBV12-4 to TRBJ2-2; 8 bases are shared with TRBD2. The J segment lost 2 bases and the V segment lost 5 bases, leaving 10 bases of the junction unmatched. This CDR3 region has 17 residues. In DNA form, the CDR3 reads TGTGCCAGCAGTCCACCGTGGACTAGCCCAAACACCGGGGAGCTGTTTTTT. Translated: CASSPPWTSPNTGELFF.

The V call is TRBV7-8, the J call TRBJ1-1; 10 nucleotides agree with TRBD1. V trimming: 2 bases; J trimming: 11 bases; junction bases outside the gene matches: 11. CDR3 length: 15 residues. From germline, CDR1 is SGHVS and CDR2 FQNEAQ. The CDR3 is CASSLSRTGGNGAFF. The CDR3 region has the DNA TGTGCCAGCAGCTTATCCCGGACAGGGGGAAATGGGGCTTTCTTT.

A few counts support this clonotype. The chain employs TRBV18 and TRBJ2-7; TRBD2 matches 9 bases. V trimming: 2 bases; J trimming: 2 bases; junction bases outside the gene matches: 4. Looked up from germline, CDR1 is KGHSH and CDR2 is LQKENI. The CDR3 loop spans 15 amino acids. CDR3 in amino acids: CASSPFAGGTYEQYF. DNA of the CDR3: TGTGCCAGCTCACCATTCGCGGGAGGGACCTACGAGCAGTACTTC.

This clonotype has at least ten counts. The chain links TRBV10-3 to TRBJ2-5; possible D gene TRBD2, 6 bases. Germline V lookup: CDR1 ENHRY, CDR2 SYGVKD. The CDR3 has 15 amino acids. With 0 bases removed from V and 5 bases from J, the gap between germline ends came to 13 bases. The CDR3 reads CAISESGGSGETQYF. The CDR3 coding sequence is TGTGCCATCAGTGAGTCTGGAGGGAGCGGCGAGACCCAGTACTTC.

This clonotype has only a few counts. The V and J genes are TRBV10-2 and TRBJ2-2; 9 bases match TRBD2. The CDR3 runs to 14 residues. Germline CDR1 WSHSY, CDR2 SAAADI. Germline trimming cut 9 bases from V and 6 bases from J; bases unmatched to any gene: 8. CDR3 protein: CASRSGSEAGELFF. In DNA form, the CDR3 reads TGCGCCAGTCGTAGCGGGAGCGAAGCCGGGGAGCTGTTTTTT.

The V and J genes are TRBV18 and TRBJ2-5, with D possibly matching TRBD2 (7 bases). Per the germline V gene, CDR1 is KGHSH and CDR2 is LQKENI. CDR3 length: 14 amino acids. Trimming shortened V by 3 bases and J by 5 bases, and 13 bases separated the two germline ends. The CDR3 nucleotides are TGTGCCAGCTCACCCCAACAGGGAGGGGAGACCCAGTACTTC. It encodes CASSPQQGGETQYF.

This clonotype was picked up many times. The J gene is TRBJ2-5, the V gene TRBV10-3; D not certain. The CDR3 length is 14 residues. The V and J ends lost 3 bases and 2 bases respectively, with 10 bases between them. The germline CDR1 and CDR2 sequences are ENHRY and SYGVKD. CDR3: CAISEGRQQETQYF. The CDR3, as DNA: TGTGCCATCAGTGAAGGACGGCAACAAGAGACCCAGTACTTC.